This is a list of T cell receptor beta chains from one sample in a study of CD8 T cells in acute hepatitis C reinfection. Using immunoSEQ multiplex PCR, the repertoire was profiled, and TCRdb retains in-frame clones only, with some absent. The sample carries around 34,000 clones, approximately 87% recorded once. The sequenced material came from naive CD8+ T cells from PBMCs. These receptors were collected from a man aged 25-45 years with chronic hepatitis C. Each CDR3 is given with its conserved first and last residue. Each record gives: clone size, V gene, J gene, CDR3 protein. Not all rows give a size; the values are once, few, many and, for expanded clones, a class.

few	TRBV27	TRBJ1-5	CASSLSPHQPQHF
NA	TRBV5-1	TRBJ1-6	CASSLVGQGAQIYSPLHF
NA	TRBV2	TRBJ1-2	CASLQGARGYTF
NA	TRBV6-5	TRBJ2-5	CASSLGVQETQYF
NA	TRBV19	TRBJ1-2	CASSSLDRVYDGYTF
few	TRBV9	TRBJ1-1	CASSVEGAGEAFF
NA	TRBV6-5	TRBJ1-2	CASTGPYGYTF
NA	TRBV5-5	TRBJ1-5	CASSGQDSNQPQHF
NA	TRBV27	TRBJ2-1	CASRNGPAGEQFF
once	TRBV11-3	TRBJ1-1	CASSENGQVGSEAFF
NA	TRBV27	TRBJ2-1	CASSKPRFSGAHNEQFF
NA	TRBV19	TRBJ1-1	CASSIGTLMNTEAFF
NA	TRBV10-2	TRBJ1-1	CASRFEQGDTEAFF
NA	TRBV27	TRBJ2-3	CASSLAPSSTDTQYF
NA	TRBV13	TRBJ2-1	CASSSTGYNEQFF
NA	TRBV5-4	TRBJ1-4	CASSLAGNEKLFF
NA	TRBV29-1	TRBJ2-1	CSVEGLVERSGILNEQFF
NA	TRBV13	TRBJ2-7	CASSLGGGNVWGSYEQYF
NA	TRBV2	TRBJ1-1	CASSTRVNTEAFF
few	TRBV7-9	TRBJ1-2	CASSSTSEGWWDGYTF
NA	TRBV5-1	TRBJ1-1	CASRQGTEAFF
NA	TRBV7-8	TRBJ2-7	CASSLVTGSYEQYF
NA	TRBV5-1	TRBJ1-2	CASSLVQANYGYTF
NA	TRBV19	TRBJ2-1	CASSDRGADEQFF
NA	TRBV9	TRBJ2-7	CASSVGRGLYEQYF